Each of the 27 T cell receptor beta chains below was sequenced from the same sample in a study of cytomegalovirus exposure and HLA in healthy donors. Clones were sequenced by immunoSEQ multiplex PCR, and TCRdb holds only the in-frame ones, with some missing. The data show roughly 150,000 clones, about 90% seen once. Sample: PBMCs. Receptors originate from a woman aged 18 to 35 in good health and CMV-seropositive.

In this sample, this clone turned up once. This chain uses TRBV20-1 with TRBJ1-1; D uncertain. Germline V gene data show CDR1 as DFQATT and CDR2 as SNEGSKA (reference sequence). The ends were cut back, 5 bases at V and 8 bases at J, with 12 bases in the middle. The CDR3 extends over 11 amino acids. CDR3 bases: TGCAGTGCTCCCTGGGCCTCAGAAGCTTTCTTT. Amino acids: CSAPWASEAFF.

Details on this clone: One end of the junction varies from germline; a read error may be responsible. The V call is TRBV7-7, the J call TRBJ2-5; the match to TRBD1 covers 8 bases. This CDR3 contains 15 residues. Germline V CDR1 and CDR2: SSHAT, FNYEAQ (reference sequence). The CDR3: CASSLNGQGQETQYF. In DNA form, the CDR3 reads TGTGCTAGCAGCTTAAACGGACAGGGCCAAGAGACCCAGTACTTC.

The gene calls are TRBV5-1 and TRBJ2-1, with 11 bases identical to TRBD2. Germline assignment: CDR1 SGHRS and CDR2 YFSETQ. J gave up 6 bases and V 3 bases, and 8 bases lay outside the gene matches. This CDR3 spans 16 amino acids. In DNA, the CDR3 is TGCGCCAGCAGCTGGGACTTAGCGGGAGGGGGCAATGAGCAGTTCTTC. It encodes CASSWDLAGGGNEQFF.

This chain uses TRBV6-1 with TRBJ1-5; 7 bases agree with TRBD1. The CDR3 totals 14 residues. Trimming removed 8 bases from V and 2 bases from J; junction bases left unmatched: 6. The germline gives CDR1 MNHNS, CDR2 SASEGT. The CDR3 here is CASQGEQGNQPQHF. For the CDR3, the DNA is TGTGCCAGCCAGGGGGAACAGGGCAATCAGCCCCAGCATTTT.

This clone was observed a single time. The chain has TRBV19 and TRBJ1-2; 10 bases match TRBD1. The J segment lost 7 bases and the V segment lost 8 bases, leaving 7 bases of the junction unmatched. Germline CDR1 and CDR2: LNHDA and SQIVND (reference sequence). This CDR3 contains 13 residues. The CDR3 DNA sequence: TGTGCCAGTGATGGACAGGGGGTTGGTGGCTACACCTTC. It specifies CASDGQGVGGYTF.

The CDR3 loop is CASSQGQGVYEQYF. DNA for the CDR3: TGCGCCAGCAGCCAGGGACAGGGTGTCTACGAGCAGTACTTC. The chain uses TRBV4-1 and TRBJ2-7; the match to TRBD1 covers 9 bases. V gave up 3 bases and J gave up 3 bases; unmatched junction bases: 3. This CDR3 has 14 residues. CDR1 and CDR2 from the germline V gene are MGHRA and YSYEKL.

The DNA for the CDR3 is TGTGCCAGCTCCGCAGATACGCAGTATTTT. Translating gives CASSADTQYF. The V call is TRBV18, the J call TRBJ2-3; D not certain. Germline V CDR1 and CDR2: KGHSH, LQKENI. The ends were cut back, 6 bases at V and 4 bases at J, with 2 bases in the middle. This CDR3 contains 10 residues.

The chain joins TRBV6-1 to TRBJ2-1; TRBD1 is a possible D gene (6 bases). Trimming left V 8 bases short and J 4 bases short, with 12 bases between. Germline V gene sequence: CDR1 MNHNS, CDR2 SASEGT. The CDR3 loop spans 13 amino acids. This chain's CDR3 is CASLGDTYNEQFF. The CDR3 bases are TGTGCCAGCCTGGGGGACACATACAATGAGCAGTTCTTC.

The chain uses TRBV18 and TRBJ2-7; 8 nucleotides line up with TRBD1. The germline CDR1 and CDR2 sequences are KGHSH and LQKENI. The CDR3 length is 16 residues. V lost 1 base to trimming and J lost 5 bases; unmatched junction nucleotides: 10. The CDR3 nucleotides are TGTGCCAGCTCACCACTAAGGGGGACAGGTCCCCACGAGCAGTACTTC. Translation gives CASSPLRGTGPHEQYF.

The chain has TRBV5-6 and TRBJ2-5, with 9 bases that match TRBD1. V dropped 4 bases and J dropped 1; count of bases not matched to a gene: 2. Germline CDR1 SGHDT, CDR2 YYEEEE. The CDR3 contains 14 residues. CDR3 sequence: CASSRQGVQETQYF. The CDR3, as DNA: TGTGCCAGCAGCCGACAGGGGGTCCAAGAGACCCAGTACTTC. The whole variable domain, filled in from reference TRBV5-6 and TRBJ2-5, reads DAGVTQSPTHLIKTRGQQVTLRCSPKSGHDTVSWYQQALGQGPQFIFQYYEEEERQRGNFPDRFSGHQFPNYSSELNVNALLLGDSALYLCASSRQGVQETQYFGPGTRLLVL.

J is TRBJ2-1 and V is TRBV27; TRBD1 agrees at 7 bases. CDR3 size: 14 residues. Trimming removed 10 bases from V and 6 bases from J; junction bases left unmatched: 12. Germline loops: CDR1 MNHEY, CDR2 SMNVEV (reference sequence). CDR3 DNA sequence: TGTGCCACCTATGACAGGGTATTTGGCAATGAGCAGTTCTTC. This sequence encodes CATYDRVFGNEQFF.

This clone was detected once. The chain recombines TRBV29-1 with TRBJ1-2; TRBD1 aligns across 8 bases. The CDR3 contains 13 residues. Germline loops: CDR1 SQVTM, CDR2 ANQGSEA. The trim removed 4 bases at V and 3 bases at J, leaving 4 bases unmatched. The CDR3 nucleotides are TGCAGCGTTGCGGACAGGGTCGACTATGGCTACACCTTC. Translated, it gives CSVADRVDYGYTF. Full variable domain (rest looked up from reference TRBV29-1 and TRBJ1-2): SAVISQKPSRDICQRGTSLTIQCQVDSQVTMMFWYRQQPGQSLTLIATANQGSEATYESGFVIDKFPISRPNLTFSTLTVSNMSPEDSSIYLCSVADRVDYGYTFGSGTRLTVV.

V is TRBV5-1 and J is TRBJ2-7; D not certain. The CDR3 is 14 amino acids. Trimming took 1 base from V and 1 from J, leaving 9 bases between them. Germline CDR1 SGHRS, CDR2 YFSETQ. The CDR3 protein is CASSLSTASYEQYF. The CDR3 DNA reads TGCGCCAGCAGCTTGAGCACAGCATCCTACGAGCAGTACTTC.

The chain links TRBV9 to TRBJ2-1; 10 bases are a match to TRBD1. V was clipped by 3 bases and J by 8 bases; unmatched bases: 5. The CDR3 extends over 14 amino acids. Germline CDR1 reads SGDLS; CDR2 reads YYNGEE. As DNA, the CDR3 is TGTGCCAGCAGCGCGGGGGACAGGGGCTATGAGCAGTTCTTC. Amino acids: CASSAGDRGYEQFF. The variable domain in full, with the rest retrieved from reference TRBV9 and TRBJ2-1, is DSGVTQTPKHLITATGQRVTLRCSPRSGDLSVYWYQQSLDQGLQFLIQYYNGEERAKGNILERFSAQQFPDLHSELNLSSLELGDSALYFCASSAGDRGYEQFFGPGTRLTVL.

V gene TRBV2 combines with J gene TRBJ2-1; TRBD1 agrees at 7 bases. The germline CDR1 and CDR2 sequences are SNHLY and FYNNEI. J gave up 7 bases and V 7 bases, and 16 bases lay outside the gene matches. The CDR3 is 16 amino acids. In nucleotides, the CDR3 is TGTGCCAGCAAAACCGGGGACAGACCCTTGGGAAATGAGCAGTTCTTC. Protein: CASKTGDRPLGNEQFF.

J is TRBJ2-2 and V is TRBV2; TRBD2 agrees at 9 bases. The CDR3 has 14 residues. After removal of 11 bases from V and 6 bases from J, the junction contained 10 bases not matched to a gene. Germline V gene sequence: CDR1 SNHLY, CDR2 FYNNEI. The CDR3 nucleotides read TGTGCCGCGAGGGTAGCGGGAGTTCCCGGGGAGCTGTTTTTT. Its translation is CAARVAGVPGELFF.

The chain has TRBV6-1 and TRBJ2-5; no firm D call. The CDR3 is 15 amino acids. Germline V lookup: CDR1 MNHNS, CDR2 SASEGT. The germline V and J ends were trimmed by 1 base and 0 bases, with 9 bases remaining between them. The CDR3 spells CASSEGLRYQETQYF. The CDR3 DNA reads TGTGCCAGCAGTGAAGGACTCCGGTACCAAGAGACCCAGTACTTC.

The CDR3 here is CASSSGNTEAFF. Written as DNA, the CDR3 is TGTGCCAGCAGTTCCGGGAACACTGAAGCTTTCTTT. The chain recombines TRBV27 with TRBJ1-1; no firm D call. CDR1 is MNHEY, CDR2 SMNVEV, per germline (reference sequence). This CDR3 contains 12 residues. Trimming pared 4 bases from V and 1 base from J, leaving 4 bases between.

This chain uses TRBV5-8 with TRBJ1-2; 7 bases line up with TRBD1. With V trimmed by 1 base and J by 4 bases, 7 bases remained unmatched. The germline V gene has CDR1 SGHTS and CDR2 YDEGEE. The length of the CDR3 is 15 residues. The chain's CDR3 is CASSLRGDRSYGYTF. CDR3 DNA sequence: TGTGCCAGCAGCTTGAGGGGGGACAGAAGCTATGGCTACACCTTC.

V gene TRBV4-2 combines with J gene TRBJ2-1, with TRBD2 matching 10 bases. Germline V lookup: CDR1 LGHNA, CDR2 YNFKEQ. V dropped 0 bases and J dropped 8; count of bases not matched to a gene: 7. This CDR3 comprises 16 residues. This CDR3 is CASSQESSGSLYEQFF. The CDR3 nucleotides are TGTGCCAGCAGCCAAGAGTCTAGCGGGAGTCTCTATGAGCAGTTCTTC.

The V and J genes are TRBV27 and TRBJ2-1, with D maybe TRBD2 (5 bases). V lost 6 bases and J 9 bases, leaving 21 bases between the germline ends. The CDR3 loop spans 15 amino acids. Germline V gene lookup returns CDR1 MNHEY and CDR2 SMNVEV (reference sequence). The CDR3 DNA is TGTGCCAGCAGCTCTCACAAATCCGGGAACCCTGAGCAGTTCTTC. The encoded protein is CASSSHKSGNPEQFF.

V is TRBV4-2 and J is TRBJ2-7; D possibly corresponds to TRBD2 (6 bases). Looked up from germline, CDR1 is LGHNA and CDR2 is YNFKEQ. This CDR3 is 14 amino acids long. Trimming stripped 3 bases from V and 1 base from J, with 10 bases between. CDR3 protein: CASSQTGTSYEQYF. CDR3 nucleotide sequence: TGTGCCAGCAGCCAGACCGGGACTTCCTACGAGCAGTACTTC.

V and J are TRBV7-8 and TRBJ1-4; no reliable D call. V was clipped by 0 bases and J by 7 bases, with 6 bases between them. Germline CDR1 is SGHVS and CDR2 is FQNEAQ. CDR3 length: 13 residues. CDR3 amino acids: CASSLAEAEKLFF. The CDR3 DNA reads TGTGCCAGCAGCTTAGCCGAGGCTGAAAAACTGTTTTTT.

In regard to this clone: Other DNA sequences within the sample encode an identical CDR3. This chain joins TRBV20-1 and TRBJ2-3; 8 bases line up with TRBD2. The CDR3 length is 11 residues. Germline trimming cut 6 bases from V and 5 bases from J; bases unmatched to any gene: 1. Germline V gene sequence: CDR1 DFQATT, CDR2 SNEGSKA (reference sequence). The CDR3 DNA sequence: TGCAGTGCCCGGGGGGGAGATACGCAGTATTTT. Protein: CSARGGDTQYF.

This sequence joins TRBV18 and TRBJ1-2, with TRBD1 identical over 7 bases. From germline, CDR1 is KGHSH and CDR2 LQKENI. With V trimmed by 4 bases and J by 4 bases, 6 bases remained unmatched. The CDR3 length is 14 residues. CDR3 sequence reads: CASSRDREGYGYTF. The CDR3 bases are TGTGCCAGCTCACGGGACAGAGAAGGCTATGGCTACACCTTC. Drawing the rest from reference TRBV18 and TRBJ1-2, the complete variable domain is NAGVMQNPRHLVRRRGQEARLRCSPMKGHSHVYWYRQLPEEGLKFMVYLQKENIIDESGMPKERFSAEFPKEGPSILRIQQVVRGDSAAYFCASSRDREGYGYTFGSGTRLTVV.

The chain recombines TRBV19 with TRBJ2-7, with 7 positions matching TRBD2. Germline CDR1 LNHDA, CDR2 SQIVND (reference sequence). V shed 6 bases and J 0 bases; nucleotides not matched to a gene: 11. CDR3 length: 16 amino acids. The CDR3 loop is CASSPGRASSSYEQYF. The CDR3 nucleotides read TGTGCCAGTAGCCCAGGGAGGGCATCCTCCTCCTACGAGCAGTACTTC.

The chain has TRBV4-2 and TRBJ2-1, with 10 bases matching TRBD2. Germline V gene data show CDR1 as LGHNA and CDR2 as YNFKEQ. The CDR3 is 14 residues long. With 5 bases clipped from V and 6 bases from J, the junction kept 4 bases outside the gene matches. Here the CDR3 reads CASSGSGRGNEQFF. CDR3 in DNA: TGTGCCAGCAGCGGAAGCGGGAGGGGCAATGAGCAGTTCTTC.